Following are 22 T cell receptor beta chains from one sample sequenced in a study of cytotoxic CD8 clonotypes in ibrutinib-treated CLL. The table came from immunoSEQ multiplex PCR; TCRdb's copy has only in-frame clones and leaves some out. This table holds roughly 300,000 clones, roughly 76% found once. The input for sequencing was PBMCs, taken at disease progression, from a patient treated with ibrutinib. These receptors originate from a human donor with chronic lymphocytic leukemia.

The gene calls are TRBV7-2 and TRBJ1-6, with TRBD1 identical over 9 bases. Germline assignment: CDR1 SGHTA and CDR2 FQGNSA. Germline trimming cut 4 bases from V and 7 bases from J; bases unmatched to any gene: 11. CDR3 length equals 17 residues. Here the CDR3 reads CASSYLPAGTGNSPLHF. The CDR3 nucleotides are TGTGCCAGCAGCTATCTCCCAGCGGGGACAGGGAATTCACCCCTCCACTTT.

This chain uses TRBV5-5 with TRBJ1-1, with 7 bases aligning to TRBD1. V lost 1 base, J lost 1 base, and 1 base stayed unmatched. This CDR3 is built from 14 residues. Per germline, CDR1 SGHKS and CDR2 YYEKEE (reference sequence). The chain's CDR3 is CASSLRQGNTEAFF. CDR3 nucleotide sequence: TGTGCCAGCAGCTTGAGACAGGGGAACACTGAAGCTTTCTTT.

V is TRBV25-1 and J is TRBJ1-5; 7 nucleotides match TRBD1. V was pared by 3 bases and J by 6 bases, with 8 bases of the junction left unmatched. Germline assignment: CDR1 MGHDK and CDR2 SYGVNS. The CDR3 is 15 residues long. The CDR3 coding sequence is TGTGCCAGCAGTGATGGAGGGGACAGCTCTCAGCCCCAGCATTTT. Translated: CASSDGGDSSQPQHF.

The rearrangement links TRBV15 to TRBJ1-3; D is undetermined. CDR1 is LNHNV, CDR2 YYDKDF, per germline (reference sequence). V was pared by 9 bases and J by 2 bases, with 2 bases between. The CDR3 extends over 10 amino acids. In DNA, the CDR3 is TGTGCCACGACTGGAAACACCATATATTTT. Translated, it gives CATTGNTIYF.

J is TRBJ2-1 and V is TRBV13; 10 positions agree with TRBD2. The CDR3 length is 15 residues. Trimming removed 3 bases from V and 5 bases from J; junction bases left unmatched: 4. Germline V gives CDR1 PRHDT, CDR2 FYEKMQ (reference sequence). The CDR3 nucleotides read TGTGCCAGCAGCTTGGGACTAGCGCACAACAATGAGCAGTTCTTC. It translates to CASSLGLAHNNEQFF.

This chain uses TRBV2 with TRBJ2-7; tentatively, D is TRBD1 or TRBD2 (5 bases each). V gave up 8 bases and J gave up 3 bases, with 11 bases separating them. The CDR3 is made up of 12 amino acids. Germline V lookup: CDR1 SNHLY, CDR2 FYNNEI. CDR3 residues: CASEAGSYEQYF. For the CDR3, the DNA is TGTGCCAGCGAGGCAGGGAGCTACGAGCAGTACTTC.

With respect to this clone: One junction end does not reproduce the germline sequence, and a read error may be involved. This sequence joins TRBV10-3 and TRBJ2-2; D may match TRBD1 or TRBD2 (5 bases each). This CDR3 is 14 amino acids long. Germline lookup yields CDR1 ENHRY and CDR2 SYGVKD. The CDR3 DNA sequence: TGTGCCCTCAGGGAGCAAGCGAACACCGGGGAGCTGTTTTTT. This translates into CALREQANTGELFF.

J is TRBJ1-3 and V is TRBV7-2, with 11 nucleotides matching TRBD1. This CDR3 spans 12 amino acids. V shed 5 bases and J 15 bases; nucleotides not matched to a gene: 6. Germline lookup yields CDR1 SGHTA and CDR2 FQGNSA. The CDR3 DNA reads TGTGCCAGCAGCACGGGACAGGGGGAGCAATATTTT. Amino acids: CASSTGQGEQYF.

The V and J genes are TRBV5-4 and TRBJ2-2, with D possibly being TRBD1 or TRBD2 (5 bases each). Germline CDR1 and CDR2: SGHNT and YYREEE (reference sequence). The CDR3 sequence is 16 residues long. The germline V and J ends were trimmed by 5 bases and 1 base, with 15 bases remaining between them. The DNA of the CDR3 is TGTGCCAGCAGTTTTTCGGGACCCAGGAACACCGGGGAGCTGTTTTTT. Amino acids: CASSFSGPRNTGELFF.

V gene TRBV28 combines with J gene TRBJ2-3; 10 nucleotides agree with TRBD2. V shed 2 bases and J 0 bases; nucleotides not matched to a gene: 8. CDR1 and CDR2 from the germline V gene are MDHEN and SYDVKM. The CDR3 spans 18 residues. The CDR3 DNA is TGTGCCAGCAGTTTAATGACCGGACTAGCGGATAGCACAGATACGCAGTATTTT. This encodes CASSLMTGLADSTDTQYF.

This clone was detected only a few times. One end of the junction does not line up with germline, which may come from a read error. Here the CDR3 reads CASREAGGRPKSPLHF. CDR3 DNA: TGTGCCAGCAGAGAAGCAGGGGGCAGGCCAAAGTCACCCCTCCACTTT. This sequence joins TRBV6-1 and TRBJ1-6; TRBD1 aligns across 8 bases. This CDR3 spans 16 amino acids. Germline-derived CDR1 and CDR2 are MNHNS and SASEGT.

This clone has more than one count but fewer than ten. This chain links TRBV19 with TRBJ1-6, with unresolved D. The germline V and J ends were trimmed by 9 bases and 7 bases, with 10 bases remaining between them. The CDR3 is 12 amino acids. Germline V gives CDR1 LNHDA, CDR2 SQIVND (reference sequence). CDR3 bases: TGTGCCAGCCGGACGGGAAATTCACCCCTCCACTTT. Protein sequence: CASRTGNSPLHF.

J is TRBJ2-7 and V is TRBV5-1; 11 bases match TRBD1. The CDR3 is 16 amino acids. CDR1 and CDR2 (germline): SGHRS, YFSETQ. Unmatched junction bases numbered 7, after V lost 4 bases and J lost 1 base. CDR3 bases: TGCGCCAGCAGCCAGGACAGGGGGCGCGGGTCCTACGAGCAGTACTTC. It translates to CASSQDRGRGSYEQYF.

The J gene is TRBJ2-3, the V gene TRBV10-1, with 7 bases identical to TRBD1. V dropped 3 bases and J dropped 0; count of bases not matched to a gene: 9. This CDR3 comprises 17 residues. Germline-derived CDR1 and CDR2 are WNHNN and SYGVQD (reference sequence). The CDR3 coding sequence is TGCGCCAGCAGTGAAGGGGGCGTCTTTCCTAGCACAGATACGCAGTATTTT. This gives the protein CASSEGGVFPSTDTQYF.

The V call is TRBV11-2, the J call TRBJ2-7; D is unclear. There are 14 residues in the CDR3. V was trimmed by 1 base and J by 3 bases, leaving 10 bases between them. The V gene's germline CDR1 is SGHAT and CDR2 FQNNGV. CDR3 loop: CASSLVGPNYEQYF. The CDR3 DNA follows: TGTGCCAGCAGCTTAGTAGGGCCAAACTACGAGCAGTACTTC.

The chain employs TRBV7-9 and TRBJ2-3; D is uncertain. The germline gives CDR1 SEHNR, CDR2 FQNEAQ (reference sequence). Deletions cut 5 bases from V and 6 bases from J, with 9 bases between. The CDR3 loop spans 12 amino acids. CDR3 residues: CASSHSPDTQYF. The CDR3 DNA reads as TGTGCCAGCAGCCACTCACCGGATACGCAGTATTTT.

This chain connects TRBV13 to TRBJ1-1; D not resolved. There are 17 residues in the CDR3. Trimming took 5 bases from V and 5 from J, leaving 24 bases between them. Looked up from germline, CDR1 is PRHDT and CDR2 is FYEKMQ (reference sequence). The CDR3 spells CASSPNLIPIGRTEAFF. As DNA, the CDR3 is TGTGCCAGCAGCCCAAATCTAATCCCAATTGGACGGACTGAAGCTTTCTTT.

The CDR3 DNA reads TGCGCCAGCAGCCAAGAACCTACAGTGGGGCAGTTCTTC. This sequence encodes CASSQEPTVGQFF. The chain recombines TRBV4-1 with TRBJ2-1, with D uncertain. The CDR3 is 13 residues long. V lost 0 bases, J lost 12 bases, and 12 bases lay in between. Per germline, CDR1 MGHRA and CDR2 YSYEKL.

This clone has a single count. V and J are TRBV19 and TRBJ1-6, with D unresolved. Trimming removed 4 bases from V and 4 bases from J, with 8 bases in between. Germline CDR1 and CDR2: LNHDA and SQIVND (reference sequence). This CDR3 comprises 14 residues. The CDR3 region has the DNA TGTGCCAGTAGTACTCAGAATTATAATTCACCCCTCCACTTT. Protein sequence: CASSTQNYNSPLHF.

The V and J genes are TRBV5-6 and TRBJ2-3, with 7 nucleotides matching TRBD2. V was clipped by 1 base and J by 5 bases; unmatched bases: 7. The CDR3 length is 15 residues. Germline CDR1 and CDR2: SGHDT and YYEEEE. CDR3 nucleotides: TGTGCCAGCAGCTTGCGGACTAGTGGGTTAGATACGCAGTATTTT. Protein product: CASSLRTSGLDTQYF. The whole variable domain, remainder taken from reference TRBV5-6 and TRBJ2-3, is DAGVTQSPTHLIKTRGQQVTLRCSPKSGHDTVSWYQQALGQGPQFIFQYYEEEERQRGNFPDRFSGHQFPNYSSELNVNALLLGDSALYLCASSLRTSGLDTQYFGPGTRLTVL.

V gene TRBV4-3 combines with J gene TRBJ1-2, with a possible D match to TRBD1 (5 bases). V gave up 0 bases and J gave up 1 base, with 9 bases separating them. The CDR3 runs to 15 residues. Germline assignment: CDR1 LGHNA and CDR2 YSLEER. The CDR3 DNA sequence: TGCGCCAGCAGCCAAGAGTTGGGGGGTAACTATGGCTACACCTTC. This sequence encodes CASSQELGGNYGYTF.

The chain carries TRBV28 and TRBJ2-3; 10 bases fit TRBD2. Looked up from germline, CDR1 is MDHEN and CDR2 is SYDVKM. The V and J ends lost 6 bases and 5 bases, in that order; junction bases with no gene match: 5. CDR3 length: 14 amino acids. CDR3 coding DNA: TGTGCCAGCAGCCTTAGCGGGGGGAGAGATACGCAGTATTTT. Translating it yields CASSLSGGRDTQYF.